The 20 T cell receptor beta chains below all came from one sample that was sequenced in a study of T cell responses to AZD1222 COVID-19 vaccine. Clones were read by immunoSEQ multiplex PCR, and TCRdb kept only the in-frame ones, dropping some. The sample lists over 85,000 clones, about 90% occurring once. The material was peripheral blood, obtained on day 0 of AZD1222 vaccination. All receptors derive from an adult in good health.

The J gene is TRBJ1-4, the V gene TRBV7-2; D is ambiguous. V lost 0 bases, J lost 10 bases, and 12 bases lay in between. CDR3 length: 14 amino acids. Looked up from germline, CDR1 is SGHTA and CDR2 is FQGNSA. This chain's CDR3 is CASSLADDLGKLFF. The CDR3 DNA reads as TGTGCCAGCAGCTTAGCAGACGACTTGGGAAAACTGTTTTTT.

The rearrangement links TRBV5-1 to TRBJ2-3; D is possibly TRBD1 (6 bases). There are 15 residues in the CDR3. The germline gives CDR1 SGHRS, CDR2 YFSETQ. V lost 4 bases, J lost 1 base, and 13 bases lay in between. The CDR3 is CASSGSTGGTDTQYF. CDR3 nucleotide sequence: TGCGCCAGCAGCGGGTCGACAGGTGGCACAGATACGCAGTATTTT.

The chain combines TRBV4-3 with TRBJ1-3; 8 bases agree with TRBD1. V was clipped by 4 bases and J by 0 bases; unmatched bases: 8. The CDR3 spans 17 residues. Germline V gene sequence: CDR1 LGHNA, CDR2 YSLEER. For the CDR3, the DNA is TGCGCCAGCAGCCTCCACGGGACAGGCCGCTCTGGAAACACCATATATTTT. Protein product: CASSLHGTGRSGNTIYF.

This rearrangement joins TRBV9 to TRBJ2-6; 9 positions match TRBD1. The J segment lost 0 bases and the V segment lost 0 bases, leaving 7 bases of the junction unmatched. This CDR3 contains 19 residues. The germline V gene has CDR1 SGDLS and CDR2 YYNGEE. CDR3 DNA: TGTGCCAGCAGCGTAGCTAAGGACAGGGGTGGCTCTGGGGCCAACGTCCTGACTTTC. Translated: CASSVAKDRGGSGANVLTF.

The chain is built from TRBV29-1 and TRBJ2-3; tentative D call: TRBD2 (6 bases). The length of the CDR3 is 16 residues. Trimming removed 5 bases at V and 2 bases at J, with 20 bases between. Looked up from germline, CDR1 is SQVTM and CDR2 is ANQGSEA. CDR3 protein: CSVPGETTPITDTQYF. CDR3 coding DNA: TGCAGCGTTCCGGGGGAGACTACTCCTATCACAGATACGCAGTATTTT.

The genes are TRBV6-1 and TRBJ2-7, with 12 bases that match TRBD2. V shed 4 bases and J 0 bases; nucleotides not matched to a gene: 10. The CDR3 length is 18 residues. Looked up from germline, CDR1 is MNHNS and CDR2 is SASEGT. CDR3 in amino acids: CASSVTTSGGRSSYEQYF. CDR3 nucleotides: TGTGCCAGCAGTGTCACGACTAGCGGGGGCCGTAGCTCCTACGAGCAGTACTTC.

The V and J genes are TRBV4-3 and TRBJ2-1, with TRBD2 matching 8 bases. The CDR3 loop spans 17 amino acids. CDR1 and CDR2 from the germline V gene are LGHNA and YSLEER. Unmatched junction bases numbered 12, after V lost 1 base and J lost 7 bases. CDR3 residues: CASSQAPIAGGFNEQFF. CDR3 DNA: TGCGCCAGCAGCCAAGCTCCTATCGCGGGGGGATTTAATGAGCAGTTCTTC.

The V and J genes are TRBV14 and TRBJ2-2; 8 positions match TRBD2. The CDR3 has 13 amino acids. The ends lost 6 bases at V and 7 bases at J; junction bases unmatched: 4. Germline assignment: CDR1 SGHDN and CDR2 FVKESK. The CDR3 nucleotides read TGTGCCAGCAGGCGGCGGGGGGTCGGGGAGCTGTTTTTT. Translating gives CASRRRGVGELFF.

The chain joins TRBV5-1 to TRBJ1-4; possible D gene TRBD1, 5 bases. Trimming stripped 3 bases from V and 5 bases from J, with 17 bases between. Germline V gene data show CDR1 as SGHRS and CDR2 as YFSETQ. The CDR3 contains 16 residues. The CDR3 sequence: CASSWTTGSGNEKLFF. The CDR3 bases are TGCGCCAGCAGCTGGACCACAGGATCAGGGAATGAAAAACTGTTTTTT. The variable domain in full, completed from reference TRBV5-1 and TRBJ1-4, reads KAGVTQTPRYLIKTRGQQVTLSCSPISGHRSVSWYQQTPGQGLQFLFEYFSETQRNKGNFPGRFSGRQFSNSRSEMNVSTLELGDSALYLCASSWTTGSGNEKLFFGSGTQLSVL.

The chain joins TRBV7-3 to TRBJ2-5; 10 bases map to TRBD2. The CDR3 runs to 15 residues. Trimming took 1 base from V and 7 from J; bases not matched to a gene: 6. Germline loops: CDR1 SGHTA, CDR2 FQGTGA. CDR3 residues: CASSLKASGGGTQYF. CDR3 DNA sequence: TGTGCCAGCAGCTTAAAGGCTAGCGGGGGCGGGACCCAGTACTTC. Filled out from reference TRBV7-3 and TRBJ2-5, the complete variable domain reads GAGVSQTPSNKVTEKGKYVELRCDPISGHTALYWYRQSLGQGPEFLIYFQGTGAADDSGLPNDRFFAVRPEGSVSTLKIQRTERGDSAVYLCASSLKASGGGTQYFGPGTRLLVL.

This sequence joins TRBV18 and TRBJ1-3; tentatively, D is TRBD1 (5 bases). The CDR3 extends over 14 amino acids. The germline V and J ends were trimmed by 3 bases and 0 bases, with 6 bases remaining between them. CDR1 and CDR2 (germline): KGHSH, LQKENI. The CDR3 DNA follows: TGTGCCAGCTCACCGGACATCTCTGGAAACACCATATATTTT. This sequence encodes CASSPDISGNTIYF.

The chain is built from TRBV5-4 and TRBJ1-2, with a possible D match to TRBD1 (5 bases). With 5 bases removed from V and 2 bases from J, the gap between germline ends came to 22 bases. The germline CDR1 and CDR2 sequences are SGHNT and YYREEE (reference sequence). CDR3 size: 17 residues. The CDR3 bases are TGTGCCAGCAGGCACGGGACGGATAACCTTTGGAACTATGGCTACACCTTC. This translates into CASRHGTDNLWNYGYTF.

This chain joins TRBV5-6 and TRBJ1-6; 8 bases align to TRBD1. Looked up from germline, CDR1 is SGHDT and CDR2 is YYEEEE. This CDR3 contains 16 residues. The V segment lost 0 bases and the J segment 6 bases; nucleotides outside the gene matches: 5. The CDR3 DNA follows: TGTGCCAGCAGCTTGGTTACAGGGGGTATTAATTCACCCCTCCACTTT. Translated, it gives CASSLVTGGINSPLHF. Full variable domain (outside the CDR3, taken from reference TRBV5-6 and TRBJ1-6): DAGVTQSPTHLIKTRGQQVTLRCSPKSGHDTVSWYQQALGQGPQFIFQYYEEEERQRGNFPDRFSGHQFPNYSSELNVNALLLGDSALYLCASSLVTGGINSPLHFGNGTRLTVT.

This rearrangement joins TRBV12-3 or TRBV12-4 to TRBJ2-7, with D unresolved. With 6 bases removed from V and 2 bases from J, the gap between germline ends came to 5 bases. This CDR3 is built from 11 residues. This CDR3 is CASRQAYEQYF. The CDR3 DNA follows: TGTGCCAGCAGGCAAGCCTACGAGCAGTACTTC.

The chain has TRBV7-2 and TRBJ2-7; 8 bases align to TRBD1. V shed 2 bases and J 3 bases; nucleotides not matched to a gene: 6. The CDR3 sequence is 15 residues long. Germline V gene lookup returns CDR1 SGHTA and CDR2 FQGNSA. CDR3 bases: TGTGCCAGCAGCTTAACTGGGACAGGTCGCTACGAGCAGTACTTC. It translates to CASSLTGTGRYEQYF.

This clone has a single count. This chain uses TRBV24-1 with TRBJ2-2; D remains unclear. This CDR3 is 13 amino acids long. CDR1 KGHDR and CDR2 SFDVKD come from the germline V gene. With 4 bases removed from V and 8 bases from J, the gap between germline ends came to 10 bases. CDR3 in DNA: TGTGCCACCAGTGAGAGACGGGTAGGGGAGCTGTTTTTT. This gives the protein CATSERRVGELFF.

The chain recombines TRBV4-3 with TRBJ2-6; D not resolved. The CDR3 runs to 15 residues. From germline, CDR1 is LGHNA and CDR2 YSLEER. With 4 bases removed from V and 0 bases from J, the gap between germline ends came to 7 bases. CDR3 sequence: CASSPSNSGANVLTF. CDR3 DNA: TGCGCCAGCAGCCCCTCCAACTCTGGGGCCAACGTCCTGACTTTC.

The V and J genes are TRBV4-3 and TRBJ2-1, with TRBD2 matching 11 bases. Losses at the gene ends were 0 bases for V and 8 bases for J; bases not matched to a gene: 12. The CDR3 sequence is 18 residues long. Germline V gene data show CDR1 as LGHNA and CDR2 as YSLEER. This CDR3 reads CASSQDGLAGGFGDEQFF. Written as DNA, the CDR3 is TGCGCCAGCAGCCAAGATGGCCTAGCGGGGGGCTTTGGGGATGAGCAGTTCTTC.

V usage is TRBV5-6 and J usage is TRBJ2-7; D is perhaps TRBD1 (7 bases). The ends were cut back, 2 bases at V and 7 bases at J, with 16 bases in the middle. The CDR3 is 14 residues long. Germline CDR1 and CDR2: SGHDT and YYEEEE. The CDR3 DNA reads as TGTGCCAGCAGCTTAGGACAGGACCGGGGGGAGCAGTACTTC. It is translated as CASSLGQDRGEQYF.

This rearrangement joins TRBV7-8 to TRBJ2-5; 10 bases match TRBD1. CDR3 size: 15 residues. V shed 1 base, J shed 1 base, and the junction held 0 bases outside the gene matches. Germline CDR1 reads SGHVS; CDR2 reads FQNEAQ. This CDR3 is CASSLGTGGQETQYF. DNA of the CDR3: TGTGCCAGCAGCTTAGGGACAGGGGGCCAAGAGACCCAGTACTTC.